A selection of T cell receptor beta chains follows, all from one sample in a study of T cell responses to AZD1222 COVID-19 vaccine. Clones were read by immunoSEQ multiplex PCR, and TCRdb kept only the in-frame ones, dropping some. This sample has over 30,000 clones, with about 88% found just once. The source was peripheral blood, collected 28 days after the second dose of the MenACWY control vaccine. Source of these receptors: an adult who received the MenACWY meningococcal vaccine as a control. The CDR3 runs from the conserved cysteine through the conserved F or W.

>TRBV3-1/TRBV3-2|TRBJ2-1
CASENGSEQFF
>TRBV6-6|TRBJ1-4
CAAGGKADEKLFF
>TRBV3-1/TRBV3-2|TRBJ1-2
CASSQGQGANYGYTF
>TRBV6-2/TRBV6-3|TRBJ2-1
CASSLRTSGEDYNEQFF
>TRBV6-5|TRBJ1-4
CASSYSGFEKLFF
>TRBV19|TRBJ1-5
CASSIDPGAWSQPQHF
>TRBV5-1|TRBJ1-2
CASSLARNGQGADGYTF
>TRBV4-1|TRBJ2-7
CASSQGGGSNYEQYF
>TRBV2|TRBJ2-7
CASSRGGEQYF
>TRBV11-2|TRBJ1-6
CASSLIQGSPLHF
>TRBV23-1|TRBJ2-1
CASSYGLAGGKIPGNEQFF
>TRBV27|TRBJ2-7
CASSLSRASSYEQYF
>TRBV27|TRBJ2-7
CASSYLAGERYEQYF
>TRBV24-1|TRBJ2-1
CATSDFPQGGVGEQFF
>TRBV5-1|TRBJ2-7
CASSPSGRADEQYF
>TRBV5-1|TRBJ1-4
CASSLGGQGLGEKLFF
>TRBV29-1|TRBJ2-7
CSVSAGFEQYF
>TRBV19|TRBJ1-1
CAIRRGWNTEAFF
>TRBV6-5|TRBJ2-5
CASSRPQRWETQYF
>TRBV10-3|TRBJ2-5
CATSIAGGPQETQYF
>TRBV14|TRBJ2-5
CASSQVWGVRETQYF
>TRBV4-2|TRBJ2-7
CASSQVEQEFYEQYF
>TRBV18|TRBJ2-7
CASSPLPVSGYYEQYF
>TRBV18|TRBJ1-6
CASSPRQVVGPNSPLHF
>TRBV6-2/TRBV6-3|TRBJ1-6
CASSYSPRTLGGNSPLHF
>TRBV30|TRBJ2-3
CAWSVRNQYF
>TRBV10-3|TRBJ2-5
CATQGGGEETQYF
>TRBV3-1/TRBV3-2|TRBJ2-1
CASSQVTGSPNEQFF
>TRBV19|TRBJ1-5
CASSKTRKSNQPQHF
>TRBV6-2/TRBV6-3|TRBJ2-3
CASSHGWEQYF
>TRBV28|TRBJ2-7
CASTRGLTYEQYF
>TRBV5-1|TRBJ1-2
CASSFGQGLDGYTF
>TRBV11-3|TRBJ2-7
CASTRDRDTYEQYF
>TRBV28|TRBJ2-1
CASTTGNEQFF
>TRBV13|TRBJ2-1
CASSSRTSGSSYNEQFF
>TRBV6-5|TRBJ1-2
CASTSGDRLYGYTF
>TRBV5-1|TRBJ2-5
CASSFTGTGNQETQYF
>TRBV14|TRBJ2-1
CASTQVAGALNEQFF
>TRBV29-1|TRBJ2-7
CSVLDSSYEQYF
>TRBV10-1|TRBJ2-1
CASSDRREGLGEQFF
>TRBV5-1|TRBJ1-4
CASSLATATNEKLFF
>TRBV10-2|TRBJ2-3
CASSSGSSTDTQYF
>TRBV28|TRBJ2-2
CASRPPQSYTGELFF
>TRBV24-1|TRBJ2-1
CATSERGPPSYNEQFF
>TRBV4-1|TRBJ2-7
CASSQDRSQGRMEEQYF
>TRBV9|TRBJ2-1
CASSTGGEQFF
>TRBV28|TRBJ2-1
CASSLKLSSYNEQFF
>TRBV9|TRBJ2-1
CASSARNTRISSYNEQFF
>TRBV19|TRBJ2-1
CASSMASGRSVWNEQFF
>TRBV24-1|TRBJ1-2
CATSDSGYYGYTF
>TRBV18|TRBJ1-2
CASSPGTADKFGYTF
>TRBV7-7|TRBJ2-7
CASSPRLAGGCLEQYF